These 22 T cell receptor beta chains share one sample of origin, sequenced in a study of blood T cell repertoires in COVID-19. Sequencing was performed with immunoSEQ multiplex PCR; in TCRdb, only in-frame clones are kept and a portion is missing. The profile shows about 83,000 clones, more than 70% of them singletons. The specimen was peripheral blood. Every receptor here comes from a woman older than 75 in a cohort sampled during active or convalescent COVID-19.

The genes are TRBV28 and TRBJ2-7; D unclear. The CDR3 has 12 amino acids. Trimming cost V 3 bases and J 4 bases, with 7 bases left between them. Germline CDR1 is MDHEN and CDR2 is SYDVKM. The CDR3 protein is CASSLETYEQYF. CDR3 nucleotide sequence: TGTGCCAGCAGTTTGGAGACTTACGAGCAGTACTTC.

The genes are TRBV14 and TRBJ2-3, with D possibly TRBD1 on 5 matching bases. V gave up 0 bases and J gave up 2 bases, with 6 bases separating them. Looked up from germline, CDR1 is SGHDN and CDR2 is FVKESK. This CDR3 is 14 amino acids long. CDR3 sequence: CASSQDRATDTQYF. CDR3 DNA: TGTGCCAGCAGCCAAGACAGGGCCACAGATACGCAGTATTTT.

The J gene is TRBJ2-5, the V gene TRBV11-2; 11 positions agree with TRBD2. The CDR3 length is 17 residues. V shed 0 bases and J 1 base; nucleotides not matched to a gene: 4. Germline V lookup: CDR1 SGHAT, CDR2 FQNNGV. The CDR3 here is CASSLDSGRAPQETQYF. In DNA form, the CDR3 reads TGTGCCAGCAGCTTAGATAGCGGGAGGGCCCCCCAAGAGACCCAGTACTTC.

This clone has a single count. V and J are TRBV30 and TRBJ2-7; 10 bases are a match to TRBD1. V was pared by 5 bases and J by 7 bases, with 14 bases of the junction left unmatched. The CDR3 is 15 amino acids. CDR1 is GTSNPN and CDR2 is SVGIG in the germline V gene (reference sequence). CDR3 sequence: CAWGRGDRGRSEQYF. CDR3 DNA: TGTGCCTGGGGGAGGGGGGACAGGGGTCGGAGTGAGCAGTACTTC.

The chain couples TRBV28 to TRBJ1-1; 7 bases map to TRBD1. J lost 4 bases, V lost 10 bases, and 18 bases had no gene match. In germline, CDR1 is MDHEN, CDR2 SYDVKM. The CDR3 is 16 residues long. The CDR3 nucleotides read TGTGCCACCAGACCATTGGGCAGGGGGTCAATCACTGAAGCTTTCTTT. Residues: CATRPLGRGSITEAFF.

The chain is built from TRBV14 and TRBJ1-2, with TRBD1 matching 7 bases. Germline V lookup: CDR1 SGHDN, CDR2 FVKESK. J lost 4 bases, V lost 4 bases, and 6 bases had no gene match. This CDR3 comprises 14 residues. The CDR3 nucleotides read TGTGCCAGCAGCCCCACAGGGGACTTCTATGGCTACACCTTC. Residues: CASSPTGDFYGYTF.

This chain links TRBV5-1 with TRBJ2-3; TRBD2 matches 10 bases. V gave up 6 bases and J gave up 2 bases; unmatched junction bases: 6. The CDR3 is 15 residues long. From germline, CDR1 is SGHRS and CDR2 YFSETQ. The CDR3 nucleotides read TGCGCCAGCACCAGGACTAGCGGCTACACAGATACGCAGTATTTT. This gives the protein CASTRTSGYTDTQYF.

The chain couples TRBV7-3 to TRBJ2-1, with no clear D. V was trimmed by 5 bases and J by 5 bases, leaving 13 bases between them. Germline CDR1 SGHTA, CDR2 FQGTGA. The CDR3 is 14 residues long. For the CDR3, the DNA is TGTGCCAGCAGCGATTCTTGGAGCAACAATGAGCAGTTCTTC. It specifies CASSDSWSNNEQFF. Full variable domain (rest looked up from reference TRBV7-3 and TRBJ2-1): GAGVSQTPSNKVTEKGKYVELRCDPISGHTALYWYRQSLGQGPEFLIYFQGTGAADDSGLPNDRFFAVRPEGSVSTLKIQRTERGDSAVYLCASSDSWSNNEQFFGPGTRLTVL.

This sequence joins TRBV10-1 and TRBJ2-3; 9 bases agree with TRBD2. Germline-derived CDR1 and CDR2 are WNHNN and SYGVQD (reference sequence). The CDR3 is 15 amino acids. The J segment lost 2 bases and the V segment lost 5 bases, leaving 5 bases of the junction unmatched. The CDR3 reads CASSPTSGPTDTQYF. In DNA, the CDR3 is TGCGCCAGCAGTCCGACTAGCGGACCCACAGATACGCAGTATTTT.

V is TRBV6-1 and J is TRBJ1-3; D not certain. Germline V gene data show CDR1 as MNHNS and CDR2 as SASEGT. Trimming took 0 bases from V and 0 from J, leaving 6 bases between them. This CDR3 has 15 residues. CDR3 sequence (DNA): TGTGCCAGCAGTGAAGCAGGCGGCTCTGGAAACACCATATATTTT. Protein sequence: CASSEAGGSGNTIYF.

The chain carries TRBV24-1 and TRBJ2-7; weak D call: TRBD1 (6 bases). The CDR3 runs 14 residues. The V and J ends lost 4 bases and 4 bases respectively, with 13 bases between them. The V gene's germline CDR1 is KGHDR and CDR2 SFDVKD. CDR3: CATSDPRQAYEQYF. The CDR3 nucleotides are TGTGCCACCAGTGACCCTCGACAGGCTTACGAGCAGTACTTC.

The chain recombines TRBV25-1 with TRBJ2-5; 8 bases are shared with TRBD1. Germline-derived CDR1 and CDR2 are MGHDK and SYGVNS. After removal of 2 bases from V and 5 bases from J, the junction contained 10 bases not matched to a gene. The CDR3 is 16 residues long. The CDR3 sequence: CASSEGGSGGRETQYF. The CDR3, as DNA: TGTGCCAGCAGTGAAGGGGGGTCAGGGGGCCGGGAGACCCAGTACTTC.

The genes are TRBV18 and TRBJ2-7; TRBD1 aligns across 11 bases. The CDR3 is 14 amino acids. Germline CDR1 KGHSH, CDR2 LQKENI. Trimming at V came to 3 bases and at J to 3 bases, leaving 1 base not matched to a gene. This CDR3 reads CASSPGTGGYEQYV. DNA of the CDR3: TGTGCCAGCTCACCCGGGACAGGGGGCTACGAGCAGTACGTC.

This sequence joins TRBV20-1 and TRBJ2-3; D is possibly TRBD2 (6 bases). Trimming removed 8 bases from V and 5 bases from J, with 11 bases in between. The CDR3 spans 11 residues. Germline lookup yields CDR1 DFQATT and CDR2 SNEGSKA (reference sequence). Here the CDR3 DNA reads TGCAGTCGGGTGGGAGGAGATACGCAGTATTTT. Protein sequence: CSRVGGDTQYF.

The chain is built from TRBV20-1 and TRBJ2-7; TRBD2 aligns across 10 bases. J lost 6 bases, V lost 3 bases, and 5 bases had no gene match. The CDR3 is made up of 13 amino acids. The germline CDR1 and CDR2 sequences are DFQATT and SNEGSKA (reference sequence). The CDR3 protein is CSASTSGISEQYF. The CDR3 nucleotides are TGCAGTGCTAGTACTAGCGGGATTTCCGAGCAGTACTTC.

The sample holds one count of this clone. The rearrangement uses TRBV11-2 and TRBJ2-3; D is perhaps TRBD2 (6 bases). The CDR3 contains 16 residues. V was trimmed by 3 bases and J by 6 bases, leaving 19 bases between them. Germline lookup yields CDR1 SGHAT and CDR2 FQNNGV. The CDR3 DNA is TGTGCCAGCAGCTTGGCCGGGACTTACTCGGGGGATACGCAGTATTTT. Translated, it gives CASSLAGTYSGDTQYF.

The chain uses TRBV10-3 and TRBJ2-1; 9 bases are a match to TRBD2. The CDR3 is 15 amino acids. Germline V lookup: CDR1 ENHRY, CDR2 SYGVKD. With 4 bases clipped from V and 5 bases from J, the junction kept 6 bases outside the gene matches. In nucleotides, the CDR3 is TGTGCCATCAGTGGAAAGGCTAGCGGGGACAATGAGCAGTTCTTC. This encodes CAISGKASGDNEQFF.

This clone came up once. CDR3 amino acids: CASSRGLRSTDTQYF. For the CDR3, the DNA is TGTGCCAGCAGCCGGGGACTGAGAAGCACAGATACGCAGTATTTT. The chain combines TRBV7-3 with TRBJ2-3; weak D call: TRBD2 (6 bases). Germline CDR1 is SGHTA and CDR2 is FQGTGA. The CDR3 consists of 15 residues. The germline V and J ends were trimmed by 5 bases and 0 bases, with 12 bases remaining between them.

The J gene is TRBJ1-5, the V gene TRBV20-1; 7 nucleotides align to TRBD1. The CDR3 contains 14 residues. The germline V gene has CDR1 DFQATT and CDR2 SNEGSKA (reference sequence). After removal of 3 bases from V and 6 bases from J, the junction contained 8 bases not matched to a gene. CDR3 in amino acids: CSASWQGGLQPQHF. DNA for the CDR3: TGCAGTGCTAGTTGGCAGGGGGGTCTTCAGCCCCAGCATTTT.

The J gene is TRBJ2-3, the V gene TRBV9; TRBD2 aligns across 7 bases. The germline gives CDR1 SGDLS, CDR2 YYNGEE. The J segment lost 0 bases and the V segment lost 3 bases, leaving 7 bases of the junction unmatched. The CDR3 spans 16 residues. CDR3 in DNA: TGTGCCAGCAGCGCCATAGCGGGCGCTAGCACAGATACGCAGTATTTT. Its protein is CASSAIAGASTDTQYF.

The genes are TRBV19 and TRBJ1-3, with D perhaps TRBD1 (5 bases). The CDR3 is 16 residues long. Trimming stripped 6 bases from V and 2 bases from J, with 17 bases between. CDR1 LNHDA and CDR2 SQIVND come from the germline V gene (reference sequence). The CDR3 loop is CASRIQAGVAGNTIYF. In DNA form, the CDR3 reads TGTGCCAGTAGGATACAGGCGGGCGTTGCTGGAAACACCATATATTTT.

The chain couples TRBV20-1 to TRBJ2-1; 10 nucleotides match TRBD2. The germline V gene encodes CDR1 DFQATT and CDR2 SNEGSKA (reference sequence). This CDR3 is 16 amino acids long. After removal of 3 bases from V and 6 bases from J, the junction contained 11 bases not matched to a gene. As DNA, the CDR3 is TGCAGTGCTAGTGCTAGCGGGAGTAAATCGGGCAATGAGCAGTTCTTC. It codes for CSASASGSKSGNEQFF.